Each of the 30 T cell receptor beta chains below was sequenced from the same sample in a study of identical twins. TCRdb passed the 5' RACE reads through MiXCR, listing each CDR3 protein once. The profile shows around 480,000 distinct CDR3 sequences, 14% of them singletons. These sequences were also reported in another study, on yellow fever vaccine responses in identical twins.

The sequenced sample consisted of CD4+ T cells sorted from blood. These receptor sequences come from a woman aged 18-30 years in good health.

This clonotype was seen only a few times. This chain uses TRBV29-1 with TRBJ1-1, with unresolved D. Germline V gene data show CDR1 as SQVTM and CDR2 as ANQGSEA. This CDR3 spans 11 amino acids. V was clipped by 7 bases and J by 10 bases, with 16 bases between them. CDR3 residues: CSGLSGLGAFF. CDR3 coding DNA: TGCAGCGGCCTGTCCGGGCTAGGAGCTTTCTTT.

At least ten counts were recorded for this clonotype. The gene calls are TRBV28 and TRBJ2-3, with D perhaps matching TRBD2 (5 bases). The germline gives CDR1 MDHEN, CDR2 SYDVKM. V lost 7 bases and J lost 1, with 15 bases in between. CDR3 length: 15 amino acids. The CDR3 region is CASTRDGLGTDTQYF. CDR3 bases: TGTGCCAGCACCCGAGATGGACTCGGCACAGATACGCAGTATTTT.

The rearrangement links TRBV6-2 or TRBV6-3 to TRBJ2-2, with 9 bases lining up with TRBD2. The junction had 14 bases not matched to a gene; V was cut back by 7 bases and J by 5 bases. The CDR3 runs to 17 residues. The germline CDR1 and CDR2 sequences are MNHEY and SVGEGT. CDR3 loop: CASKGTQSGRRTGELFF. CDR3 DNA: TGTGCCAGCAAAGGGACACAAAGCGGGAGGAGGACCGGGGAGCTGTTTTTT.

Only a few counts were recorded for this clonotype. The chain is built from TRBV5-6 and TRBJ1-2, with TRBD1 matching 11 bases. The V segment lost 0 bases and the J segment 8 bases; nucleotides outside the gene matches: 9. The CDR3 has 16 residues. Germline V gives CDR1 SGHDT, CDR2 YYEEEE. For the CDR3, the DNA is TGTGCCAGCAGCTTGGCGTTTGGGACAGGGGGAGGCGGCTACACCTTC. Its protein product is CASSLAFGTGGGGYTF. Together with reference TRBV5-6 and TRBJ1-2, the CDR3 gives the full variable domain: DAGVTQSPTHLIKTRGQQVTLRCSPKSGHDTVSWYQQALGQGPQFIFQYYEEEERQRGNFPDRFSGHQFPNYSSELNVNALLLGDSALYLCASSLAFGTGGGGYTFGSGTRLTVV.

In its sample, this clonotype was seen a few times. The CDR3 sequence: CASSVKRNTEAFF. Written as DNA, the CDR3 is TGTGCCAGCAGCGTTAAAAGGAACACTGAAGCTTTCTTT. This chain links TRBV6-1 with TRBJ1-1; no reliable D call. CDR3 length: 13 residues. CDR1 and CDR2 (germline): MNHNS, SASEGT. Trimming cost V 6 bases and J 1 base, with 9 bases left between them.

This clonotype was seen at least ten times. The chain uses TRBV6-6 and TRBJ2-7; D call uncertain. The CDR3 has 13 residues. From germline, CDR1 is MNHNY and CDR2 SVGAGI (reference sequence). V was shortened by 10 bases and J by 3 bases, with 16 bases between the two germline ends. CDR3 nucleotide sequence: TGTGCCATTCAGGACGGACCATTCTACGAGCAGTACTTC. As protein: CAIQDGPFYEQYF.

The chain is built from TRBV7-2 and TRBJ2-1; the D gene is possibly TRBD2 (6 bases). V dropped 10 bases and J dropped 2 bases, with 18 bases sitting between them. Germline CDR1 is SGHTA and CDR2 is FQGNSA. The CDR3 length is 15 residues. CDR3 amino acids: CATTEVLATYNEQFF. The CDR3 bases are TGTGCCACCACGGAGGTACTAGCCACCTACAATGAGCAGTTCTTC.

In its sample, this clonotype was seen a few times. The V gene is TRBV24-1, the J gene TRBJ2-7; D remains ambiguous. Germline V gives CDR1 KGHDR, CDR2 SFDVKD. V was pared by 3 bases and J by 2 bases, with 7 bases between. CDR3 size: 13 residues. CDR3 bases: TGTGCCACCAGTGATATAAACACCTACGAGCAGTACTTC. Protein: CATSDINTYEQYF.

At least ten counts were recorded for this clonotype. The chain has TRBV29-1 and TRBJ2-7; no clear D. The CDR3 has 12 amino acids. Germline assignment: CDR1 SQVTM and CDR2 ANQGSEA. V lost 0 bases and J lost 5, with 8 bases in between. The CDR3 is CSVEDGRHEQYF. CDR3 DNA sequence: TGCAGCGTTGAAGATGGCAGGCACGAGCAGTACTTC.

This clonotype has at least ten counts. The J gene is TRBJ1-1, the V gene TRBV20-1; D call uncertain. The CDR3 contains 13 residues. CDR1 and CDR2 from the germline V gene are DFQATT and SNEGSKA (reference sequence). Trimming cost V 2 bases and J 1 base, with 8 bases left between them. The CDR3 sequence is CSARNRENTEAFF. As DNA, the CDR3 is TGCAGTGCTAGAAACCGGGAGAACACTGAAGCTTTCTTT.

The chain has TRBV12-3 or TRBV12-4 and TRBJ2-2, with 7 bases fitting TRBD1. The CDR3 loop spans 20 amino acids. Unmatched junction bases numbered 20, after V lost 5 bases and J lost 2 bases. CDR3 nucleotides: TGTGCCAGCAGTGAGCCCGCGCGATCTGACAGGGAAGGAAACACCGGGGAGCTGTTTTTT. Encoded protein: CASSEPARSDREGNTGELFF.

This clonotype showed up many times. This chain links TRBV6-1 with TRBJ2-7; 7 bases are shared with TRBD2. After removal of 10 bases from V and 0 bases from J, the junction contained 9 bases not matched to a gene. The germline V gene has CDR1 MNHNS and CDR2 SASEGT. The CDR3 extends over 14 amino acids. DNA for the CDR3: TGTGCCACAAGCGGGACCGGCAACTCCTACGAGCAGTACTTC. This encodes CATSGTGNSYEQYF.

CDR3: CASSLAPTSGSKETQYF. CDR3 in DNA: TGTGCCAGCAGCTTGGCGCCGACTAGCGGGAGTAAAGAGACCCAGTACTTC. This chain links TRBV5-5 with TRBJ2-5; 12 positions match TRBD2. The V gene's germline CDR1 is SGHKS and CDR2 YYEKEE (reference sequence). CDR3 length equals 17 residues. V lost 0 bases and J lost 3; bases outside the gene matches: 6. The complete variable domain, with remaining parts taken from reference TRBV5-5 and TRBJ2-5, reads DAGVTQSPTHLIKTRGQQVTLRCSPISGHKSVSWYQQVLGQGPQFIFQYYEKEERGRGNFPDRFSARQFPNYSSELNVNALLLGDSALYLCASSLAPTSGSKETQYFGPGTRLLVL.

This clonotype was seen a handful of times. The gene calls are TRBV6-1 and TRBJ2-2, with D possibly being TRBD1 (6 bases). V was cut by 1 base and J by 2 bases, with 14 bases left in between. Germline assignment: CDR1 MNHNS and CDR2 SASEGT. This CDR3 spans 17 amino acids. The CDR3 DNA reads TGTGCCAGCAGTGAAGATTGGCTCAGGGGAAACACCGGGGAGCTGTTTTTT. Protein: CASSEDWLRGNTGELFF.

This clonotype was seen more than once but under ten times. The chain uses TRBV4-2 and TRBJ2-5; weak D call: TRBD2 (6 bases). The CDR3 is made up of 14 amino acids. Trimming left V 5 bases short and J 4 bases short, with 14 bases between. Germline CDR1 is LGHNA and CDR2 is YNFKEQ. The CDR3 DNA sequence: TGTGCCAGCAGCAACACCGGGACTGGAGAGACCCAGTACTTC. This gives the protein CASSNTGTGETQYF.

This clonotype has just a few counts. This rearrangement joins TRBV10-3 to TRBJ2-3, with D uncertain. The CDR3 loop spans 13 amino acids. Germline V gene sequence: CDR1 ENHRY, CDR2 SYGVKD. The CDR3 loop reads CALPGRSADTQYF. In DNA form, the CDR3 reads TGTGCTTTGCCCGGACGCTCCGCGGATACGCAGTATTTT.

The chain carries TRBV5-1 and TRBJ1-5; a weak D match, TRBD1 (5 bases). Per germline, CDR1 SGHRS and CDR2 YFSETQ. Between the trimmed V and J ends, which lost 4 bases and 7 bases, there was a span of 15 bases. This CDR3 is 14 amino acids long. CDR3 residues: CASSQDSPGQPQHF. The CDR3 DNA follows: TGCGCCAGCAGCCAAGACAGCCCGGGCCAGCCCCAGCATTTT.

The chain recombines TRBV6-2 or TRBV6-3 with TRBJ2-7; D is unclear. Trimming stripped 2 bases from V and 6 bases from J, with 8 bases between. CDR1 MNHEY and CDR2 SVGEGT come from the germline V gene. The CDR3 sequence is 12 residues long. The CDR3, as DNA: TGTGCCAGCAGTTACGGGCCCCTCGAGCAGTACTTC. This encodes CASSYGPLEQYF.

This clonotype was picked up many times. The rearrangement uses TRBV3-1 and TRBJ1-1; 7 nucleotides match TRBD1. This CDR3 comprises 14 residues. V dropped 3 bases and J dropped 1; count of bases not matched to a gene: 2. The germline gives CDR1 LGHDT, CDR2 YNNKEL (reference sequence). CDR3 in DNA: TGTGCCAGCAGCCAGGGACAGAGGAACACTGAAGCTTTCTTT. This encodes CASSQGQRNTEAFF.

This clonotype was detected only once. The rearrangement joins TRBV20-1 to TRBJ1-1; 11 nucleotides align to TRBD1. V lost 3 bases to trimming and J lost 0 bases; unmatched junction nucleotides: 3. Germline loops: CDR1 DFQATT, CDR2 SNEGSKA (reference sequence). CDR3 size: 15 residues. CDR3 sequence reads: CSARDRGLLNTEAFF. CDR3 in DNA: TGCAGTGCTAGGGACAGGGGGCTCTTGAACACTGAAGCTTTCTTT.

The V call is TRBV5-1, the J call TRBJ2-7, with 8 bases lining up with TRBD1. The CDR3 is 16 residues long. The V and J ends lost 0 bases and 6 bases, in that order; junction bases with no gene match: 11. CDR1 and CDR2 from the germline V gene are SGHRS and YFSETQ. This CDR3 is CASSLDTRQGTSEQYF. Here the CDR3 DNA reads TGCGCCAGCAGCTTGGACACGAGACAGGGGACTTCCGAGCAGTACTTC.

The chain employs TRBV7-9 and TRBJ2-2; tentative D call: TRBD1 (6 bases). CDR1 and CDR2 (germline): SEHNR, FQNEAQ (reference sequence). CDR3 length equals 15 residues. Trimming left V 1 base short and J 2 bases short, with 8 bases between. The CDR3 here is CASSLGTENTGELFF. The DNA of the CDR3 is TGTGCCAGCAGCTTAGGGACAGAAAACACCGGGGAGCTGTTTTTT.

This clonotype showed up just a few times. The chain combines TRBV5-5 with TRBJ2-5; D is undetermined. V lost 4 bases and J 5 bases, leaving 18 bases between the germline ends. CDR1 and CDR2 (germline): SGHKS, YYEKEE (reference sequence). The length of the CDR3 is 15 residues. This chain's CDR3 is CASSVGQVWKETQYF. Written as DNA, the CDR3 is TGTGCCAGCAGCGTCGGTCAGGTTTGGAAGGAGACCCAGTACTTC.

This sequence joins TRBV5-1 and TRBJ1-6; 7 positions match TRBD1. The ends lost 5 bases at V and 5 bases at J; junction bases unmatched: 7. CDR3 length: 15 residues. Germline V gene data show CDR1 as SGHRS and CDR2 as YFSETQ. CDR3: CASRNSTGNNSPLHF. Here the CDR3 DNA reads TGCGCCAGCAGAAATTCGACAGGGAATAATTCACCCCTCCACTTT.

The chain recombines TRBV20-1 with TRBJ1-2, with 10 bases lining up with TRBD1. CDR1 DFQATT and CDR2 SNEGSKA come from the germline V gene (reference sequence). Trimming at V came to 3 bases and at J to 6 bases, leaving 7 bases not matched to a gene. This CDR3 is 14 amino acids long. As DNA, the CDR3 is TGCAGTGCTAGGGAGCGGACAGGGGGGCATGGCTACACCTTC. Residues: CSARERTGGHGYTF.

The chain recombines TRBV7-9 with TRBJ1-4, with 8 bases fitting TRBD1. This CDR3 contains 16 residues. Germline CDR1 SEHNR, CDR2 FQNEAQ (reference sequence). Trimming at V came to 4 bases and at J to 2 bases, leaving 6 bases not matched to a gene. The CDR3 DNA reads as TGTGCCAGCAGCTCACAAACAGGGGGGACTAATGAAAAACTGTTTTTT. Protein product: CASSSQTGGTNEKLFF.

CDR3 region: CASTARGTSPDEQFF. The DNA for the CDR3 is TGTGCCAGCACGGCTAGGGGGACTAGCCCTGATGAGCAGTTCTTC. The rearrangement links TRBV27 to TRBJ2-1, with 9 bases matching TRBD2. The CDR3 is 15 amino acids. The V and J ends lost 7 bases and 8 bases, in that order; junction bases with no gene match: 12. Germline values: CDR1 MNHEY, CDR2 SMNVEV (reference sequence).

This clonotype has a handful of counts. V gene TRBV2 combines with J gene TRBJ2-7; 9 bases are shared with TRBD2. Per the germline V gene, CDR1 is SNHLY and CDR2 is FYNNEI. J lost 6 bases, V lost 7 bases, and 13 bases had no gene match. This CDR3 is built from 15 residues. The CDR3 nucleotides are TGTGCCAGCAACCGGGGAGCAGCTAGCGGGATCGAGCAGTACTTC. Translation: CASNRGAASGIEQYF.

J is TRBJ2-1 and V is TRBV5-8; D not resolved. The CDR3 extends over 12 amino acids. CDR1 SGHTS and CDR2 YDEGEE come from the germline V gene. Trimming cost V 4 bases and J 9 bases, with 11 bases left between them. For the CDR3, the DNA is TGTGCCAGCAGCCCCTACGTGGCTGAGCAGTTCTTC. It codes for CASSPYVAEQFF.

The chain recombines TRBV6-1 with TRBJ2-4; 8 bases match TRBD1. Germline values: CDR1 MNHNS, CDR2 SASEGT. The CDR3 has 16 residues. The V and J ends lost 3 bases and 1 base, in that order; junction bases with no gene match: 5. The CDR3 nucleotides are TGTGCCAGCAGTGAGACTAGGACAGGGGCCAAAAACATTCAGTACTTC. Its translation: CASSETRTGAKNIQYF.